The present TCR beta chain was sequenced within a study of OX40 agonist ivuxolimab in advanced cancers. Regarding the research as a whole: The costimulatory receptor OX40 (CD134) was targeted by ivuxolimab, a fully human IgG2 agonistic monoclonal antibody. In the dose-escalation cohort, around four fifths of patients were male, and the mean age was 60 years with a range of roughly 23 to 79. The monotherapy dose-escalation portion (N ≈ 52 patients) of the phase I ivuxolimab trial is reported in the paper. Partial responses occurred in three dose-escalation patients: two with cutaneous melanoma and one with hepatocellular carcinoma. The purpose of peripheral TCRbeta sequencing was to test whether ivuxolimab changed TCR sequence diversity and led to clonal T-cell expansion. Intravenous ivuxolimab was administered to patients every 2 weeks at six dose levels: 0.01, 0.1, 0.3, 1.5, 3 and 10 mg/kg. Among the 52 dose-escalation patients, 19 had hepatocellular carcinoma, roughly 15 melanoma, 9 renal cell carcinoma and 9 head and neck cancer. Patients were allowed to have had prior anti-PD-1, anti-PD-L1 or anti-CTLA-4 therapy, and about 40% of the dose-escalation patients had been treated with checkpoint inhibitors. What the research found in general, with its limitations: At doses of 0.1 to 3.0 mg/kg, clonal expansion of both CD4+ and CD8+ blood T cells was observed from baseline to week 6. Low levels of normalized T-cell clonal expansion were also seen in some nonresponding patients. The antigen specificity of the peripheral T cells that underwent clonal expansion was not determined. After ivuxolimab, more expanded clones were found on average in CD8+ T cells than in CD4+ T cells. In the 0.1-3.0 mg/kg groups, partial responders were among the patients with the lowest normalized peripheral clonal expansion, particularly in CD8+ T cells.

Remarks on this clone: No cognate antigen has been identified for it. No base quality values were provided; no much bigger clone lies one nucleotide off.

Inclusive of the bounding cysteine and phenylalanine, the CDR3 is 16 residues long. The only DNA kept is the CDR3, 48 bases in frame from the first base. Per the germline V gene, SGHNT is the CDR1 and YENEEA is the CDR2. From V the trimming removes 4 bases and from J it removes 4 bases, while the gene matches leave 6 bases of the junction unaccounted for. Patients with autoimmune disease history or receiving systemic immunosuppression were excluded from the trial. In every dose cohort, peripheral blood was drawn for TCR sequencing at baseline, cycle 4 day 1, and cycle 7 day 1. The samples were drawn from a first-in-human, open-label, multicenter phase I dose-escalation trial of ivuxolimab. Adults with locally advanced or metastatic head and neck squamous cell, hepatocellular, melanoma or renal cell carcinoma were enrolled in the trial. Before TCR sequencing, CD4+ T cells and CD8+ T cells from peripheral blood were sorted into separate populations.

Genomic DNA was isolated from the sorted cells so that the TCRbeta CDR3 region could be sequenced. The immunoSEQ Assay was used for sequencing of TCRbeta CDR3 regions. In its TCRdb copy, this immuneACCESS table keeps in-frame sequences only and misses some clones. Where compared with another copy, unresolved V genes explain less than half of these, and the others have no known cause. The sample table shows 48,000 or so clones, and about 81% are seen once. Around 7.1% of the sample is in the top ten clones. The sequence links TRBV11-3 to TRBJ2-2; TRBD2 fits 10 bases in the junction. The sequence was collected from an adult with an advanced solid tumor such as melanoma, head and neck, liver or kidney cancer. Sequenced material: CD4+ or CD8+ T cells sorted from blood, taken in a trial of the OX40 agonist ivuxolimab. The CDR3 sequence is CASSSSGRFSTGELFF. The DNA sequence follows: TGTGCCAGCAGCTCTAGCGGGAGATTTAGCACCGGGGAGCTGTTTTTT.